The present entry profiles one T cell receptor beta chain with its context. Its antigen is not known. V dropped 1 base and J dropped 11 bases, with 8 bases sitting between them. The CDR3 sequence is 11 residues long. The data stem from a study of blood T cells in healthy people across ages. Study overall: Per two T cells, template switching captured roughly one barcoded beta molecule. Study-wide results and caveats: The percentage of naive T cells correlated strongly with TCR beta diversity.

Donors were healthy Caucasian individuals from Russia aged roughly 6 to 90. Using a J-beta primer mix together with a sample-barcoded 5' primer, a second PCR was run for 7 to 11 cycles. At least 2.5 million CDR3-containing paired-end reads were obtained per sample. Each CDR3 protein gets one entry after TCRdb re-called the 5' RACE reads with MiXCR. Counted here are about 730,000 distinct CDR3 sequences, about 40% occurring once; the ten biggest clones make up approximately 22%. Sequencing was carried out using blood. This receptor was obtained from a woman aged 60-75 years in good health. V and J are TRBV12-3 or TRBV12-4 and TRBJ2-5; D is uncertain. CDR3 sequence reads: CASSLGEAQYF. The CDR3 DNA follows: TGTGCCAGCAGTTTAGGCGAGGCGCAGTACTTC.